This TCR beta chain came from a study of human T cells and chemical hapten exposure. General study results and limits: Against controls, expanded TCRs gave rise to significantly more large CDR3 similarity clusters. Positive correlation was observed between PT1 expanded TCR counts and patch test score.

From the RACE reads, TCRdb called clonotypes with MiXCR, one entry per CDR3 protein. The sample carries tens of thousands of distinct CDR3 sequences, 8.5% to 9% recorded once. The CDR3 loop spans 15 amino acids. Trimming took 6 bases from V and 2 from J; bases not matched to a gene: 7. Time point denoted: patch test 2, 6 weeks after DPC sensitization. The treatment is: therapeutic diphenylcyclopropenone sensitization with weekly scalp DPC. Points on this clonotype: What it binds is unknown.

This receptor was identified in a woman aged 45-65 years with alopecia areata. Some clones in this sample may be carry-over from other donors' samples. This specimen consisted of whole blood, obtained in connection with sensitization to the hapten diphenylcyclopropenone (DPC). This sequence joins TRBV12-3 or TRBV12-4 and TRBJ1-2; TRBD1 matches at 9 bases. CDR3 in DNA: TGTGCCAGCAGGGGACAGGGCTCATCGAACTATGGCTACACCTTC. As protein: CASRGQGSSNYGYTF.